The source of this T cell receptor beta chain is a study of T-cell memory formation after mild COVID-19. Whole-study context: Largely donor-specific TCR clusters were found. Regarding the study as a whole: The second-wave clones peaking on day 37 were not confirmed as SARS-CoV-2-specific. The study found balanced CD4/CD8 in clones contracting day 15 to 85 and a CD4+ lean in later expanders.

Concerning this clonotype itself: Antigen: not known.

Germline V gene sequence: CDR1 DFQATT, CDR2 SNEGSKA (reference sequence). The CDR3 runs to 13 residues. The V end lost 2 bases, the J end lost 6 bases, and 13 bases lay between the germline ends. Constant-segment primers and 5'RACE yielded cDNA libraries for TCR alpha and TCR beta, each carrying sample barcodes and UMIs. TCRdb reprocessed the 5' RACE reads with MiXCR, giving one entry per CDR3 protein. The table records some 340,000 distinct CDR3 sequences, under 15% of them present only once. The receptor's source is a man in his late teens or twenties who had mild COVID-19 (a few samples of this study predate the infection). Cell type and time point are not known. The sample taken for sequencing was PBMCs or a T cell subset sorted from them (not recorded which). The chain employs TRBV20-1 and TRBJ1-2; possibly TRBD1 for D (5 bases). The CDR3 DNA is TGCAGTGCTAGACCAGCCCCCAGGGATGGCTACACCTTC. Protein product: CSARPAPRDGYTF.